Included here is one T cell receptor beta chain sequence, with context. It lacks a known antigen. Nothing much larger sits one base from this clone, and base qualities are not available. The sample originates from a study of cytomegalovirus exposure and HLA in healthy donors (dated by TCRdb to about 2017). At the level of the whole study: A later analysis indicated that the roughly 120 validation repertoires were generated on the platform also employed for the 700 or so repertoires of the first cohort. Along with the 666-subject first cohort, a separate validation cohort of over a hundred different subjects was used. High-throughput TCR immunosequencing, statistical association of individual TCRs with disease status, and machine learning were combined to predict cytomegalovirus infection status. The aim of the study was to test whether cataloging public T cell receptors could identify signatures of past pathogen exposure. The paper's findings and limits, for the study overall: In both the original and validation cohorts, the classifier was reported to diagnose cytomegalovirus status with high specificity and sensitivity. In a later analysis, TCRs clustered in the first cohort were found to also tend to co-occur in the roughly 110 validation repertoires, with approximately 94% of cluster scores above 0. Most TCR sequences were observed very rarely across donors, whereas some public TCRs were present in many individuals. The study listed 150 to 200 TCR beta chains as associated with cytomegalovirus. It was suggested by the authors that the approach could potentially be generalized to other disease states and immunological phenotypes. A few of the identified cytomegalovirus-associated TCR beta chains were confirmed in vitro to be specific for cytomegalovirus antigens. A later analysis had no HLA typing for the validation cohort, so co-occurrence there was scored across all 130 or so repertoires.

The CDR3 sequence holds 12 residues, the cysteine and phenylalanine included. Here the CDR3 DNA is all that survives: 36 bases in frame from base 1. Trimming takes 5 bases off V and 7 bases off J; junction bases not matched to a gene: 3. Reading the germline V gene gives CDR1 SGDLS and CDR2 YYNGEE. Libraries came from the immunoSEQ multiplex PCR assay. The study's own analysis went as follows. A statistical classification framework was built for diagnosing cytomegalovirus status from the catalog of TCR beta chain sequences. TCRdb provides this immuneACCESS table in a form limited to in-frame rearrangements. Some clones are lacking; in checked studies, under half of them reflect an unresolved V gene, and why the rest are absent is not known. For V, J and clone size, that table is used; D and trimming come from the DNA. This sample gives some 120,000 clones in total; 89% of them show up just once. The top ten clonotypes cover 1.5% to 2% of the sample.

The donors belonged to the validation cohort of over a hundred subjects, which was separate from the approximately 700-subject first cohort. The sequence derives from a woman under 30 in good health and CMV-seronegative. The material sequenced was PBMCs. The chain was built from TRBV9 and TRBJ1-2; 9 central nucleotides agree with TRBD1. The CDR3 here reads CASRGTGSGYTF. The DNA is as follows: TGTGCCAGCAGGGGGACAGGGAGTGGCTACACCTTC.